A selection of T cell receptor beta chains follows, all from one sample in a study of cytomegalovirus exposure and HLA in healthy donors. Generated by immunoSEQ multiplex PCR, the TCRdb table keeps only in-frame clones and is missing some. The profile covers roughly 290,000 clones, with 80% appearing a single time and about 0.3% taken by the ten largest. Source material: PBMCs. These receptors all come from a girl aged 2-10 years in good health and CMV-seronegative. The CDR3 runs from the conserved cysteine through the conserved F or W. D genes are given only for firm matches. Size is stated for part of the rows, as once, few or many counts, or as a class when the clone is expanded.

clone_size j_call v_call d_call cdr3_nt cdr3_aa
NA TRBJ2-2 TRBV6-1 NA TGTGCCAGCAGTGAGGTCCCGGGGAACACCGGGGAGCTGTTTTTT CASSEVPGNTGELFF
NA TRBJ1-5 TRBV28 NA TGTGCCAGCAGTTTCGGTAGGGGAGGCCAGCCCCAGCATTTT CASSFGRGGQPQHF
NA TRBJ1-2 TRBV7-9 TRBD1 TGTGCCAGCAGCCAGGGACAGCGTACGGTCTACTTC CASSQGQRTVYF
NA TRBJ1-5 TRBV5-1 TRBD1 TGCGCCAGCAGCTACAGGGGGGAGAGCAATCAGCCCCAGCATTTT CASSYRGESNQPQHF
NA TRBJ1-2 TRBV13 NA TGTGCCAGCAGCTCGGACAGTAATGTTGGCTACACCTTC CASSSDSNVGYTF
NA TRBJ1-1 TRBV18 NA TGTGCCAGCTCACTACAGGAGGGTGAAGCTTTCTTT CASSLQEGEAFF
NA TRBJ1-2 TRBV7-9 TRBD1 TGTGCCAGCAGCACAGCAGGGGGCCGGTTTAATGGCTACACCTTC CASSTAGGRFNGYTF
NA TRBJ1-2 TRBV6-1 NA TGTGCCAGCAGTGAAACGCGGGATCTCTATGGCTACACCTTC CASSETRDLYGYTF
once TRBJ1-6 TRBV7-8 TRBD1 TGTGCCACCGCCAGAACGAACAGGGGAATCCCTAATTCACCCCTCCACTTT CATARTNRGIPNSPLHF
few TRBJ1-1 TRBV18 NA TGTGCCAGCTCCCCCCTCCAGAGGACTGAAGCTTTCTTT CASSPLQRTEAFF
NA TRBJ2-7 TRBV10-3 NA TGTGCCGCTGGAGGGACGGTCTCCTACGAGCAGTACTTC CAAGGTVSYEQYF
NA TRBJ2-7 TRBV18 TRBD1 TGTGCCAGCTCACCAGGGACAGGGAAATACGAGCAGTACTTC CASSPGTGKYEQYF
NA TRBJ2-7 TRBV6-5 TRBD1 TGTGCCAGCAGTTACTCGGACAGGGGGGGATACGAGCAGTACTTC CASSYSDRGGYEQYF
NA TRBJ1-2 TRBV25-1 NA TGTGCCACATACAGTACTGCTAACTATGGCTACACCTTC CATYSTANYGYTF
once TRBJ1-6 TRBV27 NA TGTGCCAGCAGTTTTGGCAGGCCTTCCTATAATTCACCCCTCCACTTT CASSFGRPSYNSPLHF
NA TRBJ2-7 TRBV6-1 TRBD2 TGTGCCAGCAGTTCGACTAGCGGGAGTTTCTACGAGCAGTACTTC CASSSTSGSFYEQYF
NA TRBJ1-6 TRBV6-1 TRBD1 TGTGCCAGCAGTGAAGGGGCAGGGACAGGGAATTCACCCCTCCACTTT CASSEGAGTGNSPLHF
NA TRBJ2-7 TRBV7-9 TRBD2 TGTGCCAGCAGCTTAGGTGCATTTGAGGGGACTACCTATAAGTGTTACTTC CASSLGAFEGTTYKCYF
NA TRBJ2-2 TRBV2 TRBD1 TGTGCCAGCAGGGAGACAGGGTATAACACCGGGGAGCTGTTTTTT CASRETGYNTGELFF
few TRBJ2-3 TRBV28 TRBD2 TGTGCCAGCACCGTCCGGGGACTAGCGGGATTTTGGTCGGATACGCAGTATTTT CASTVRGLAGFWSDTQYF
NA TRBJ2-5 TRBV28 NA TGTGCCAGCAGTTTAGGGGGGGCAGAGCAGTACTTC CASSLGGAEQYF